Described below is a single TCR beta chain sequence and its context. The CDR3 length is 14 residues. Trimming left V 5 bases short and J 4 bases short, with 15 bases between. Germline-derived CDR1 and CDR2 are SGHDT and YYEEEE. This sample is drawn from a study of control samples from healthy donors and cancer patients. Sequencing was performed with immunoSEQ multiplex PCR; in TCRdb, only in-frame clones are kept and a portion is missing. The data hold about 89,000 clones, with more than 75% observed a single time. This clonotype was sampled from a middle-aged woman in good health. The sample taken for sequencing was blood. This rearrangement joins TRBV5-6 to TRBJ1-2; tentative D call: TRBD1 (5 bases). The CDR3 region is CASSWDGHPYGYTF. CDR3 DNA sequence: TGTGCCAGCAGTTGGGACGGTCACCCCTATGGCTACACCTTC.